This is a list of T cell receptor beta chains from one sample in a study of monozygotic twins with cystic fibrosis. Clones were read by immunoSEQ multiplex PCR, and TCRdb kept only the in-frame ones, dropping some. The table includes approximately 28,000 clones, 70% to 90% detected once. Sequencing used blood. The receptors shown here come from a girl aged 2 to 10 with cystic fibrosis. Each CDR3 is given without its conserved first and last residue. The order of the fields is V gene, J gene, clone size, CDR3 protein. Some rows have no size entry. The others give once, few or many, or a class for an expanded clone.

>TRBV12-5|TRBJ1-2|-
ASGLVLSGYT
>TRBV13|TRBJ2-7|once
ASSLGGIYEQY
>TRBV10-2|TRBJ2-1|-
ASNYGTGGIDEQF
>TRBV7-7|TRBJ2-7|-
ASSPLAGETGEQY
>TRBV4-2|TRBJ2-1|-
ASSQEGGGQGNNEQF
>TRBV19|TRBJ1-1|-
ASRGVGAAGTEAF
>TRBV15|TRBJ1-3|-
ATSRDSLVNSGNTIY
>TRBV27|TRBJ2-7|-
ASRAGQPYEQY
>TRBV7-9|TRBJ2-3|once
ASSLVGTGQRDTQY
>TRBV6-5|TRBJ2-7|once
ASRTPGAYEQY
>TRBV25-1|TRBJ1-2|-
ASSATYGYT
>TRBV7-6|TRBJ2-3|-
ASSQGLAGGYDTQY
>TRBV29-1|TRBJ1-1|few
SVDPGGEAF
>TRBV4-1|TRBJ2-5|-
ASSQGGRAQETQY
>TRBV25-1|TRBJ1-2|-
ASSEQGRGLWGYT
>TRBV6-1|TRBJ2-7|few
ASGRSSKGYEQY
>TRBV19|TRBJ1-1|-
ASSVGQGTNTEAF
>TRBV15|TRBJ2-7|-
ATSRDTGSATYEQY
>TRBV6-5|TRBJ1-2|-
ASSWGENYGYT
>TRBV4-1|TRBJ1-4|-
ASSQGTFEKLF
>TRBV28|TRBJ2-7|once
ASSSTGTGLYEQY
>TRBV5-1|TRBJ1-1|few
ASSLAGGDTEAF
>TRBV5-8|TRBJ2-2|once
ASSHRGDTGELF
>TRBV5-1|TRBJ2-5|-
ASSAGTGNQETQY
>TRBV5-6|TRBJ1-1|-
ASSLGQGTNTEAF
>TRBV9|TRBJ1-1|-
ASSRQGEGTEAF
>TRBV10-3|TRBJ1-1|-
AISGDSMTEAF
>TRBV7-9|TRBJ1-6|-
ASSLGLGSYNSPLH
>TRBV6-1|TRBJ2-1|-
ASSRDRVTYNEQF
>TRBV2|TRBJ2-1|-
ASSLGLAWEQF
>TRBV30|TRBJ2-7|-
AWNVAGGSYEQY
>TRBV2|TRBJ2-2|few
ASSVLPWGTGELF
>TRBV7-9|TRBJ2-7|-
ASSLGSRERAYEQY
>TRBV15|TRBJ2-6|once
ATSRDRAAGANVLT
>TRBV5-1|TRBJ2-3|-
ASSLAIGAASTDTQY
>TRBV7-9|TRBJ2-1|-
ASSPGLAGYNEQF
>TRBV6-5|TRBJ2-7|once
ASSGTSGGSYEQY
>TRBV5-1|TRBJ2-1|-
ASSLRQGAPNEQF
>TRBV4-2|TRBJ1-1|-
ASSQGIIQNTEAF
>TRBV5-4|TRBJ2-7|-
ASSAVGEQY